Listed below are T cell receptor beta chains from one sample, sequenced in a study of graft-versus-host responses after intestinal transplantation. Some clones are missing from TCRdb's copy, which holds only in-frame ones; the method was immunoSEQ multiplex PCR. The sample has more than 65,000 clones, roughly 94% seen once. For these receptors, no antigen is known. The sample consisted of unstimulated CD8+ T cells sorted from spleen or lymph node cells, taken before intestinal transplant. All receptors derive from a human donor who received an intestinal transplant. Both conserved end residues are trimmed from each CDR3.

V,J,CDR3
TRBV29-1,TRBJ2-3,SVDWDRGHPSTDTQY
TRBV7-2,TRBJ1-4,ASSLGSTNEKLF
TRBV11-2,TRBJ2-3,ASSLAYATDTQY
TRBV27,TRBJ2-2,ASRGLGITGELF
TRBV29-1,TRBJ2-5,SVPAGRFQETQY
TRBV11-2,TRBJ2-2,ASSARLGPVGGGELF
TRBV15,TRBJ2-7,ATSRVGDRVHEQY
TRBV2,TRBJ1-2,ASRGDGYT
TRBV27,TRBJ1-4,ASSLLGTNGDEKLF
TRBV28,TRBJ2-1,ASSLSLERGEQF
TRBV27,TRBJ2-6,ASSLSGANVLT
TRBV15,TRBJ2-7,ATSSGGRGAEQY
TRBV28,TRBJ1-2,ASSQFRIFDYT
TRBV13,TRBJ2-7,ASSGGTSRFYEQY
TRBV29-1,TRBJ2-7,SVESGTGAPYEQY
TRBV28,TRBJ1-5,ASSLDVGNNQPQH
TRBV9,TRBJ2-7,ASSVGGAPGEQY
TRBV6-5,TRBJ2-1,ASISLADDNEQF
TRBV28,TRBJ2-1,ASSFSGGPYNEQF
TRBV7-9,TRBJ2-7,ASSSLDSYEQY
TRBV13,TRBJ2-7,ASSWGGQGYYEQY
TRBV9,TRBJ2-7,ASSSPGRPREQY